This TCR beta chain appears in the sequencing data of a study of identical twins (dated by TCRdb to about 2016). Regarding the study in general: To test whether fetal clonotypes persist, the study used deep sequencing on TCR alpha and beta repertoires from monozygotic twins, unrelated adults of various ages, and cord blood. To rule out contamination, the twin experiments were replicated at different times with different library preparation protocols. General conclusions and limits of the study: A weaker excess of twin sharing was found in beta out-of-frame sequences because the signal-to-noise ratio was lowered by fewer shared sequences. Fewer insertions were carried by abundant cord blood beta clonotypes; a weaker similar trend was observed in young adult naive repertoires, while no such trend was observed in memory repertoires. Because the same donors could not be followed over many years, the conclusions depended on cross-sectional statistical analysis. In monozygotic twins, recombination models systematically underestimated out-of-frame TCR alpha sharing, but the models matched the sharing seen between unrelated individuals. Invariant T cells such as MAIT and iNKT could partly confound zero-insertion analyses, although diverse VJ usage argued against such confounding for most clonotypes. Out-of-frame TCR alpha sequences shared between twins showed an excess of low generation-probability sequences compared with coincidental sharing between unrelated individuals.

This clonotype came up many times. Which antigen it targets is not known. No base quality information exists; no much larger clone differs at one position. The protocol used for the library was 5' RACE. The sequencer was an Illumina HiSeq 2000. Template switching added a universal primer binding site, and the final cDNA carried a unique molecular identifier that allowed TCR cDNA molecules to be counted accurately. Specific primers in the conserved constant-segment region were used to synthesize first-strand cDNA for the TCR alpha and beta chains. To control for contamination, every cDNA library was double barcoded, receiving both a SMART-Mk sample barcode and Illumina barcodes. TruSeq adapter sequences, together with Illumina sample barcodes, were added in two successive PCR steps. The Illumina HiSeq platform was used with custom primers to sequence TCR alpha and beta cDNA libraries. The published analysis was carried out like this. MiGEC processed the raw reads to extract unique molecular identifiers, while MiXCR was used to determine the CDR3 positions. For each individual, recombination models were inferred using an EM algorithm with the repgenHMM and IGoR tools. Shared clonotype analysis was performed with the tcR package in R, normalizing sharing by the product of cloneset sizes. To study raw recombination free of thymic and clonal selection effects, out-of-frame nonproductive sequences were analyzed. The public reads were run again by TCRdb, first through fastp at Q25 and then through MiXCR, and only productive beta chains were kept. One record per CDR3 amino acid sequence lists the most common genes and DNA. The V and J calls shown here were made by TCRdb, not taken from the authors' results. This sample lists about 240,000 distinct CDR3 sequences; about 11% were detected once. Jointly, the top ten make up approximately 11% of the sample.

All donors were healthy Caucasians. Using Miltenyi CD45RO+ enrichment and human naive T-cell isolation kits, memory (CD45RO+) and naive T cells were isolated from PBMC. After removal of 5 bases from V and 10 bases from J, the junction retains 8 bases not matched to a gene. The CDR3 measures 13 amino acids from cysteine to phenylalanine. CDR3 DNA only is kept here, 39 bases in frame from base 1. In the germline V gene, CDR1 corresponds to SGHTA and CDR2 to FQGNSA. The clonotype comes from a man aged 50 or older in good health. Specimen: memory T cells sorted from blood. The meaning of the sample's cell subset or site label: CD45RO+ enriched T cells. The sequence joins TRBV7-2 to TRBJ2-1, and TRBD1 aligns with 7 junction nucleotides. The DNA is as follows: TGTGCCAGCAGCCAGGGGGAAAGAAGGGAGCAGTTCTTC. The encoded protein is CASSQGERREQFF.